The entry that follows covers one TCR beta chain sequence. Other DNA variants within this sample encode the same CDR3. This entry belongs to a study of shared clonotypes between healthy human individuals. Sequencing was performed with immunoSEQ multiplex PCR; in TCRdb, only in-frame clones are kept and a portion is missing. The sample contains 2 million to 2.5 million clones, more than 85% of which appear only once. V was pared by 1 base and J by 1 base, with 0 bases of the junction left unmatched. This CDR3 has 14 amino acids. Germline values: CDR1 SEHNR, CDR2 FQNEAQ (reference sequence). This clonotype originated in a man between 18 and 35 years old in good health. Some clones in this sample may be carry-over from other donors' samples. Input material: naive CD4+ T cells from PBMCs. The sample's subset: CD45RA+ positively selected. The chain joins TRBV7-9 to TRBJ2-7; 8 nucleotides align to TRBD1. The chain's CDR3 is CASSLDRGSYEQYF. The CDR3 nucleotides read TGTGCCAGCAGCTTAGACAGGGGGTCCTACGAGCAGTACTTC.